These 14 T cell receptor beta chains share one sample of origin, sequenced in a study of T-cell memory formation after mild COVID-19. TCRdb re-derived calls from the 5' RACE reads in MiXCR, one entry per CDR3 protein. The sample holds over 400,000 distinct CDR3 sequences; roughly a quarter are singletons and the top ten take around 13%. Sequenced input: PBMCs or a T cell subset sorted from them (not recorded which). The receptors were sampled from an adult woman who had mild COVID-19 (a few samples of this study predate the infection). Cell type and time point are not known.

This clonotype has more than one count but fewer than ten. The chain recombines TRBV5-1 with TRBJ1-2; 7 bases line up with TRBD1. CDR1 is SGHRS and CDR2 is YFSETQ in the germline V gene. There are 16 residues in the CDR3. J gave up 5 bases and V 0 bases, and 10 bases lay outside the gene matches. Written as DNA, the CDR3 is TGCGCCAGCAGCTTGGGGGGAAGGACAGGCGTATATGGCTACACCTTC. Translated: CASSLGGRTGVYGYTF.

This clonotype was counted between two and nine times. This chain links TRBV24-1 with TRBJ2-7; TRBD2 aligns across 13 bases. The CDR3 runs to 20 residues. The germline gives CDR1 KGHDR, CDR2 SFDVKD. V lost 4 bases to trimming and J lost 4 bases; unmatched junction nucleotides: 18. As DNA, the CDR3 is TGTGCCACCAGTGACCTAGGACTAGCGGGGGCCCACGGACCCAGATACGAGCAGTACTTC. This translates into CATSDLGLAGAHGPRYEQYF.

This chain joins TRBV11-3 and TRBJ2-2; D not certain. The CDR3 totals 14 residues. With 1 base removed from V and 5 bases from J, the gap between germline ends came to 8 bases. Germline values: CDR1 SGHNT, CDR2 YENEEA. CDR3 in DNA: TGTGCCAGCAGCTTAGGCTCAGCAACCGGGGAGCTGTTTTTT. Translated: CASSLGSATGELFF.

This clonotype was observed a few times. The CDR3 sequence: CASSEGAVGGYNEQFF. In DNA form, the CDR3 reads TGTGCCAGCAGTGAGGGAGCCGTTGGGGGCTACAATGAGCAGTTCTTC. J is TRBJ2-1 and V is TRBV6-4, with D perhaps TRBD1 or TRBD2 (5 bases each). This CDR3 is built from 16 residues. Trimming removed 3 bases from V and 3 bases from J, with 15 bases in between. Germline assignment: CDR1 MRHNA and CDR2 SNTAGT.

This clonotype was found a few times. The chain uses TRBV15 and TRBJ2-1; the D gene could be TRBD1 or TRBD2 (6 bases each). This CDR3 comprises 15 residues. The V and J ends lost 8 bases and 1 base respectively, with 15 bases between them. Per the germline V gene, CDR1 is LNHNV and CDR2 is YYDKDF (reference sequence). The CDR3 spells CATGTGGGSYNEQFF. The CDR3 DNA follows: TGTGCCACCGGGACTGGAGGGGGGTCCTACAATGAGCAGTTCTTC. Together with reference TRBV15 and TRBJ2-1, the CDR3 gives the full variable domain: DAMVIQNPRYQVTQFGKPVTLSCSQTLNHNVMYWYQQKSSQAPKLLFHYYDKDFNNEADTPDNFQSRRPNTSFCFLDIRSPGLGDTAMYLCATGTGGGSYNEQFFGPGTRLTVL.

The DNA of the CDR3 is TGCAGCGTCGAGACAGGGAACACTGAAGCTTTCTTT. Amino acids: CSVETGNTEAFF. The chain uses TRBV29-1 and TRBJ1-1; perhaps TRBD1 as D (6 bases). The germline V and J ends were trimmed by 6 bases and 1 base, with 9 bases remaining between them. This CDR3 spans 12 amino acids. CDR1 SQVTM and CDR2 ANQGSEA come from the germline V gene.

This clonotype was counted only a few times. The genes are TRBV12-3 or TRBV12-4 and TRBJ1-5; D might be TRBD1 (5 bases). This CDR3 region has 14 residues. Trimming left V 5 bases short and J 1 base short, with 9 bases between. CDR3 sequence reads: CASSQTVSNQPQHF. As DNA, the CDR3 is TGTGCCAGCAGTCAGACAGTGAGCAATCAGCCCCAGCATTTT.

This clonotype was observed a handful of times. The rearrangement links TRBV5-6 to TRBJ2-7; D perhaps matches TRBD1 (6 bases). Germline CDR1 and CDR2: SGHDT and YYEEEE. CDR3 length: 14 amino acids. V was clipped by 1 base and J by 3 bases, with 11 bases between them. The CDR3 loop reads CASSLRDIFYEQYF. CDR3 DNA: TGTGCCAGCAGCTTGAGGGACATTTTCTACGAGCAGTACTTC.

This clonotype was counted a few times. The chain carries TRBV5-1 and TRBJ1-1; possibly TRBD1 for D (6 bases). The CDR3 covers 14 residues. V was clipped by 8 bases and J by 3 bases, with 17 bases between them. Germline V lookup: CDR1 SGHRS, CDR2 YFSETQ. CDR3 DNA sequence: TGCGCCAGTACATATAACCCAGGGGACACTGAAGCTTTCTTT. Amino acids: CASTYNPGDTEAFF.

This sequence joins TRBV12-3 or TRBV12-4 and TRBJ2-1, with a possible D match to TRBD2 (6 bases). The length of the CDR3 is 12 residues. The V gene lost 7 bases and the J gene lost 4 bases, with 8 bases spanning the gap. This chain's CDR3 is CASTGDYNEQFF. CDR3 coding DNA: TGTGCCAGCACGGGGGATTACAATGAGCAGTTCTTC.

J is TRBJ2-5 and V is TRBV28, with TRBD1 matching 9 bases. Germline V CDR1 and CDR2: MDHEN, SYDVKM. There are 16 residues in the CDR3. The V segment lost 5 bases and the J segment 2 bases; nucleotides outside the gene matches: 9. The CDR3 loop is CASSSFGDREQETQYF. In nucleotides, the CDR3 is TGTGCCAGCAGTAGCTTCGGGGACAGGGAACAAGAGACCCAGTACTTC. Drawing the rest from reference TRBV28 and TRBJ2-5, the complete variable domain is DVKVTQSSRYLVKRTGEKVFLECVQDMDHENMFWYRQDPGLGLRLIYFSYDVKMKEKGDIPEGYSVSREKKERFSLILESASTNQTSMYLCASSSFGDREQETQYFGPGTRLLVL.

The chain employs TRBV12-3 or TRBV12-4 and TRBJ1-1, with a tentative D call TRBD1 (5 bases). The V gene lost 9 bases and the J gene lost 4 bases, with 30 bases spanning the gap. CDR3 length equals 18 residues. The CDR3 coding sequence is TGTGCCAGTCTCATTGCCCACCTCGGGGACGCCGGGGGCACTGAAGCTTTCTTT. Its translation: CASLIAHLGDAGGTEAFF.

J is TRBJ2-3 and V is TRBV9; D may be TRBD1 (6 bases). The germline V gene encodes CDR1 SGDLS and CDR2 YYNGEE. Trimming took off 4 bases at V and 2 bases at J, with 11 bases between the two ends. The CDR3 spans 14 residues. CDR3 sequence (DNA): TGTGCCAGCAGCATCGGACAGCACACAGATACGCAGTATTTT. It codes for CASSIGQHTDTQYF.

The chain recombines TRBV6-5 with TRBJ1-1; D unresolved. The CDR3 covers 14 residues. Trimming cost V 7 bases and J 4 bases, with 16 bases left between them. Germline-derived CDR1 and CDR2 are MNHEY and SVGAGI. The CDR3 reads CASTLVFGSTEAFF. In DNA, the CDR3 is TGTGCCAGCACCCTCGTTTTCGGGAGCACTGAAGCTTTCTTT.